This T cell receptor beta chain was observed in a study of blood T cell repertoires in COVID-19. CDR3 length equals 14 residues. V was cut by 5 bases and J by 4 bases, with 10 bases left in between. Germline CDR1 is SGHKS and CDR2 is YYEKEE (reference sequence). Methods used by the authors: Amplifying reference gene primers gave estimates of nucleated cell counts. Sequenced by immunoSEQ multiplex PCR; TCRdb stores in-frame clones only, minus some. V and J calls and clone size come straight from that table; D and trimming were deduced from the DNA. The repertoire holds fewer than 25,000 clones, with less than 95% as singletons.

The specimen was peripheral blood. This rearrangement joins TRBV5-5 to TRBJ2-6, with no clear D. This receptor was taken from a man in his 70s with acute or convalescent COVID-19. CDR3 nucleotides: TGTGCCAGCAGTATTCAGGCAGGGGCCAACGTCCTGACTTTC. This encodes CASSIQAGANVLTF. Full variable domain (remainder filled in from reference TRBV5-5 and TRBJ2-6): DAGVTQSPTHLIKTRGQQVTLRCSPISGHKSVSWYQQVLGQGPQFIFQYYEKEERGRGNFPDRFSARQFPNYSSELNVNALLLGDSALYLCASSIQAGANVLTFGAGSRLTVL.